The 20 T cell receptor beta chains listed next were all sequenced from one sample in a study of breast tumors, draining lymph nodes, adjacent tissues. Using its own MiXCR run on the multiplex PCR reads, TCRdb lists one record per CDR3 protein. The sample contains about 22,000 distinct CDR3 sequences, 58% of which appear only once. Sequencing was performed on breast tumor tissue. The source of these receptors is a female donor with breast cancer. Some clones in this sample may be carry-over from other donors' samples.

The chain recombines TRBV5-5 with TRBJ1-4; TRBD1 agrees at 10 bases. CDR3 size: 15 residues. The V segment lost 3 bases and the J segment 8 bases; nucleotides outside the gene matches: 7. Germline V gives CDR1 SGHKS, CDR2 YYEKEE (reference sequence). The CDR3 region is CASSSLGTGEEKLFF. Written as DNA, the CDR3 is TGTGCCAGCAGCTCCCTCGGGACAGGGGAAGAAAAACTGTTTTTT.

By share of the sample, this clonotype is medium-sized. The chain uses TRBV7-6 and TRBJ2-1, with 7 bases aligning to TRBD1. The CDR3 extends over 17 amino acids. Trimming took 5 bases from V and 0 from J; bases not matched to a gene: 10. Germline CDR1 and CDR2: SGHVS and FNYEAQ. The CDR3 nucleotides are TGTGCCAGCAGCGCCCTACAGGGGCCAGGCTCCTACAATGAGCAGTTCTTC. Encoded protein: CASSALQGPGSYNEQFF.

This clonotype was counted at least ten times. Written as DNA, the CDR3 is TGTGCCAGCATTAGCGGAAGCTCCTACAATGAGCAGTTCTTC. It is translated as CASISGSSYNEQFF. V gene TRBV28 combines with J gene TRBJ2-1, with D possibly TRBD2 on 6 matching bases. This CDR3 region has 14 residues. V shed 7 bases and J shed 0 bases, with 10 bases lying between them. The germline gives CDR1 MDHEN, CDR2 SYDVKM.

V is TRBV30 and J is TRBJ1-5, with D perhaps TRBD1 (5 bases). This CDR3 is 13 amino acids long. V lost 2 bases, J lost 4 bases, and 9 bases lay in between. Germline-derived CDR1 and CDR2 are GTSNPN and SVGIG (reference sequence). As DNA, the CDR3 is TGTGCCTGGAGTTCCCAGGGAAATCAGCCCCAGCATTTT. As protein: CAWSSQGNQPQHF.

There are a few counts of this clonotype. V is TRBV20-1 and J is TRBJ1-2; tentative D call: TRBD1 (6 bases). The CDR3 covers 13 residues. Germline V gives CDR1 DFQATT, CDR2 SNEGSKA (reference sequence). V was clipped by 0 bases and J by 8 bases, with 13 bases between them. This CDR3 is CSARDRWGGGYTF. The CDR3 coding sequence is TGCAGTGCTAGAGACCGCTGGGGGGGCGGCTACACCTTC.

Regarding this clonotype: The CDR3 ends on some other residue instead of the conserved phenylalanine or tryptophan, so this is likely a read error. The J gene is TRBJ2-7, the V gene TRBV15, with D possibly matching TRBD1 (7 bases). The germline CDR1 and CDR2 sequences are LNHNV and YYDKDF (reference sequence). Trimming left V 3 bases short and J 0 bases short, with 12 bases between. The CDR3 runs 15 residues. CDR3 region: CATSSSGDSSYEQYL. The DNA of the CDR3 is TGTGCCACCAGCAGCTCGGGGGACAGCTCCTACGAGCAGTACCTC.

This rearrangement joins TRBV2 to TRBJ2-7; D ambiguous. This CDR3 is 11 amino acids long. Germline V CDR1 and CDR2: SNHLY, FYNNEI. The ends were cut back, 4 bases at V and 5 bases at J, with 6 bases in the middle. CDR3 bases: TGTGCCAGCAGTGCATTCGACGAGCAGTACTTC. As protein: CASSAFDEQYF.

The J gene is TRBJ2-1, the V gene TRBV12-3 or TRBV12-4; 10 nucleotides line up with TRBD2. The ends lost 5 bases at V and 3 bases at J; junction bases unmatched: 10. The CDR3 totals 17 residues. The chain's CDR3 is CASSLRTSGPFYNEQFF. The DNA of the CDR3 is TGTGCCAGCAGTCTTAGGACTAGCGGACCATTCTACAATGAGCAGTTCTTC.

The CDR3 spells CAISESQGGHEQYF. The CDR3 nucleotides are TGTGCCATCAGTGAGTCGCAGGGTGGCCACGAGCAGTACTTC. This rearrangement joins TRBV10-3 to TRBJ2-7, with a possible D match to TRBD1 (5 bases). Trimming took off 0 bases at V and 5 bases at J, with 11 bases between the two ends. Germline CDR1 is ENHRY and CDR2 is SYGVKD. The CDR3 is 14 residues long.

This chain uses TRBV6-1 with TRBJ1-3; D unclear. Germline-derived CDR1 and CDR2 are MNHNS and SASEGT. This CDR3 region has 13 residues. V dropped 7 bases and J dropped 4 bases, with 11 bases sitting between them. The CDR3 sequence: CASKVWGGNTIYF. CDR3 sequence (DNA): TGTGCCAGCAAGGTCTGGGGAGGAAACACCATATATTTT.

The table lists this clonotype with many counts. This may arise from a read error, as a much more abundant clone is one base away. The gene calls are TRBV11-2 and TRBJ2-2; D perhaps matches TRBD2 (6 bases). V lost 2 bases to trimming and J lost 8 bases, with 42 bases between them. The CDR3 contains 24 residues. Germline assignment: CDR1 SGHAT and CDR2 FQNNGV. The CDR3 spells CASSLLVGPAGPIRTPTKEGELFF. In DNA, the CDR3 is TGTGCCAGCAGCTTATTAGTAGGACCAGCGGGTCCTATTCGAACACCTACTAAGGAAGGGGAGCTGTTTTTT.

This clonotype is deemed medium-sized. This chain joins TRBV11-2 and TRBJ2-7, with a tentative D call TRBD1 (6 bases). V shed 3 bases and J shed 6 bases, with 15 bases lying between them. Germline V lookup: CDR1 SGHAT, CDR2 FQNNGV. The CDR3 has 14 residues. The CDR3 nucleotides are TGTGCCAGCAGCTTTGGAGGCAGGGGTGGCGAGCAGTACTTC. Protein: CASSFGGRGGEQYF.

This rearrangement joins TRBV19 to TRBJ2-1, with 7 positions matching TRBD2. After removal of 4 bases from V and 5 bases from J, the junction contained 8 bases not matched to a gene. The CDR3 totals 15 residues. Germline assignment: CDR1 LNHDA and CDR2 SQIVND (reference sequence). In nucleotides, the CDR3 is TGTGCCAGTAGTACGAAAGCGGGACCAAACAATGAGCAGTTCTTC. This translates into CASSTKAGPNNEQFF.

This clonotype occurred many times. The J gene is TRBJ2-2, the V gene TRBV11-2; weak D call: TRBD1 (6 bases). This CDR3 spans 16 amino acids. V was clipped by 3 bases and J by 3 bases, with 14 bases between them. CDR1 and CDR2 (germline): SGHAT, FQNNGV. CDR3 sequence (DNA): TGTGCCAGCAGCTTTTGGGGGCAATGGGACACCGGGGAGCTGTTTTTT. This translates into CASSFWGQWDTGELFF.

At least ten counts were recorded for this clonotype. This sequence joins TRBV5-1 and TRBJ2-1; 8 bases fit TRBD2. The germline gives CDR1 SGHRS, CDR2 YFSETQ. The CDR3 sequence is 14 residues long. V was pared by 4 bases and J by 7 bases, with 7 bases of the junction left unmatched. In DNA, the CDR3 is TGCGCCAGCAGCGTAGCGGGATGGGGGAATGAGCAGTTCTTC. It encodes CASSVAGWGNEQFF.

Comment on this clonotype: One end of the junction fails to match germline, which may point to a read error. The chain has TRBV6-5 and TRBJ1-6, with TRBD1 matching 7 bases. This CDR3 contains 18 residues. CDR1 is MNHEY, CDR2 SVGAGI, per germline. The CDR3 spells CASSHSRPGGSYNSPLHF. The CDR3, as DNA: TGTGCCAGCAGTCACTCGAGGCCAGGGGGTTCCTATAATTCACCCCTCCACTTT.

This rearrangement joins TRBV5-1 to TRBJ2-5; 12 nucleotides agree with TRBD2. The length of the CDR3 is 17 residues. Germline V CDR1 and CDR2: SGHRS, YFSETQ. Unmatched junction bases numbered 14, after V lost 4 bases and J lost 7 bases. The CDR3 loop is CASSLGTLTSGRGTQYF. The CDR3 nucleotides are TGCGCCAGCAGCCTAGGGACATTGACTAGCGGGAGAGGGACCCAGTACTTC.

About this clonotype itself: The germline gene is not matched at one end of the junction; a read error may be the cause. V gene TRBV7-7 combines with J gene TRBJ2-7; possibly TRBD1 or TRBD2 for D (5 bases each). This CDR3 is built from 13 residues. The germline V gene has CDR1 SSHAT and CDR2 FNYEAQ (reference sequence). The CDR3 region has the DNA TGTGCTAGCAGCCAAGGTTGGGGGTACGAGCAGTACTTC. Translating it yields CASSQGWGYEQYF.

Worth noting for this clonotype: One end of the junction fails to match germline, which may point to a read error. This rearrangement joins TRBV20-1 to TRBJ2-7, with D perhaps being TRBD1 or TRBD2 (5 bases each). The V gene's germline CDR1 is DFQATT and CDR2 SNEGSKA (reference sequence). The CDR3 loop spans 13 amino acids. CDR3 coding DNA: TGCAGTGCAAGAGGGACCCCGGGCTACGAGCAGTACTTC. This translates into CSARGTPGYEQYF.

This chain links TRBV2 with TRBJ1-5, with D unresolved. The CDR3 extends over 14 amino acids. V lost 7 bases and J 3 bases, leaving 13 bases between the germline ends. The V gene's germline CDR1 is SNHLY and CDR2 FYNNEI. CDR3 protein: CASNPDGFNQPQHF. The DNA of the CDR3 is TGTGCCAGCAACCCCGACGGATTCAATCAGCCCCAGCATTTT.